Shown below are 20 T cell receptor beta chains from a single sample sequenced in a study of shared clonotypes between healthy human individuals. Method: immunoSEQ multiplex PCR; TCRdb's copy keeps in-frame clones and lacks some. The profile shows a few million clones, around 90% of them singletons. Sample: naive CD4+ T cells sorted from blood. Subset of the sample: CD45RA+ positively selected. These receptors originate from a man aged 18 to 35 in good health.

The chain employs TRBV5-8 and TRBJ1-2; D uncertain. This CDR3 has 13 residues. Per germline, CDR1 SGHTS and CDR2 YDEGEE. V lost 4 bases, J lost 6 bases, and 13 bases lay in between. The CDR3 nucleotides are TGTGCCAGCAGCCCCCTAAACGAGGATGGCTACACCTTC. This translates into CASSPLNEDGYTF.

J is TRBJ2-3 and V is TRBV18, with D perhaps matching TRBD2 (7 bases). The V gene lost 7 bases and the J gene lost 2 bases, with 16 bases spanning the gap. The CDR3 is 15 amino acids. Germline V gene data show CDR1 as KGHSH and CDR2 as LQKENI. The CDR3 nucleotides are TGTGCCAGCTTACAATCGGGGGGCCTCACAGATACGCAGTATTTT. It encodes CASLQSGGLTDTQYF.

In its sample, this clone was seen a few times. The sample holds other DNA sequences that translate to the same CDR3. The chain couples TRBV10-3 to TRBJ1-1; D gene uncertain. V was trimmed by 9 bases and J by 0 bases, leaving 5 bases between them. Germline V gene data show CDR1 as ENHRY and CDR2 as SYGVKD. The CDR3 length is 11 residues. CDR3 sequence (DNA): TGTGCCATTTCTATGAACACTGAAGCTTTCTTT. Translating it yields CAISMNTEAFF.

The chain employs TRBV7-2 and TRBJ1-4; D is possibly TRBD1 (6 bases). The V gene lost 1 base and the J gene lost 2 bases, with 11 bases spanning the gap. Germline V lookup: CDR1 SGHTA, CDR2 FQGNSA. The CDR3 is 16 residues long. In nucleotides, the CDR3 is TGTGCCAGCAGCTTAGTGTTGCAGGGGACTAATGAAAAACTGTTTTTT. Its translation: CASSLVLQGTNEKLFF.

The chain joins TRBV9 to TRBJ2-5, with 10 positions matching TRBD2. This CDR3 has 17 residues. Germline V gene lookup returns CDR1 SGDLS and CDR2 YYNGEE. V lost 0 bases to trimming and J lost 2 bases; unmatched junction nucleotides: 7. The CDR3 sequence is CASSVAGIAGGQETQYF. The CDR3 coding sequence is TGTGCCAGCAGCGTAGCAGGAATAGCGGGGGGACAAGAGACCCAGTACTTC.

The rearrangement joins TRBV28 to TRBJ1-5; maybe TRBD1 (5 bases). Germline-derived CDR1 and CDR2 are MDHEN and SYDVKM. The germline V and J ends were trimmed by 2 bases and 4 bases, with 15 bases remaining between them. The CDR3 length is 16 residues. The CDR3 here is CASSLRAGSRNQPQHF. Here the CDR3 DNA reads TGTGCCAGCAGTTTACGGGCAGGGTCCAGAAATCAGCCCCAGCATTTT.

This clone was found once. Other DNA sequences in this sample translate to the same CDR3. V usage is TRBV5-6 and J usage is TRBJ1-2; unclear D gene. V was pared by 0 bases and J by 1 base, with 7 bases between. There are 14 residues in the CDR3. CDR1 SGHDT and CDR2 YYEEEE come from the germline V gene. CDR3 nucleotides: TGTGCCAGCAGCTTGGAGGGCCTTAACTATGGCTACACCTTC. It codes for CASSLEGLNYGYTF.

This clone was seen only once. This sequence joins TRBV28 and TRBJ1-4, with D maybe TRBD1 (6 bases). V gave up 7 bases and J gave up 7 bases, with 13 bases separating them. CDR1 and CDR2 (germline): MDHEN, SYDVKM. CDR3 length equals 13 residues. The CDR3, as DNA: TGTGCCAGCATCACAGGGCGGGGTGAAAAACTGTTTTTT. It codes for CASITGRGEKLFF. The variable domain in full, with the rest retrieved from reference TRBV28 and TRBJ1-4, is DVKVTQSSRYLVKRTGEKVFLECVQDMDHENMFWYRQDPGLGLRLIYFSYDVKMKEKGDIPEGYSVSREKKERFSLILESASTNQTSMYLCASITGRGEKLFFGSGTQLSVL.

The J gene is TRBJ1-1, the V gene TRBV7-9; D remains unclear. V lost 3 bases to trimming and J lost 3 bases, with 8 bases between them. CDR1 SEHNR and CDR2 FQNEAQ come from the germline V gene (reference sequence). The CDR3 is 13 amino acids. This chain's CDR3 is CASSFSQDTEAFF. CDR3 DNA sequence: TGTGCCAGCAGCTTTAGTCAGGACACTGAAGCTTTCTTT.

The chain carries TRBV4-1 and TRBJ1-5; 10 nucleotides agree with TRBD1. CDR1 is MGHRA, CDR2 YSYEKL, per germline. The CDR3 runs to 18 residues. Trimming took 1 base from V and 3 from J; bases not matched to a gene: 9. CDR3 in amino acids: CASSQAPPGQGFNQPQHF. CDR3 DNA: TGCGCCAGCAGCCAAGCTCCCCCGGGACAGGGGTTCAATCAGCCCCAGCATTTT.

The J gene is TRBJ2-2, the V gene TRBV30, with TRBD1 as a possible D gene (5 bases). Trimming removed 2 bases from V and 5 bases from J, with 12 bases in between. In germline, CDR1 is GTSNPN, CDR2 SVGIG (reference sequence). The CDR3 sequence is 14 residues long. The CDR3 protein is CAWSSRGLTGELFF. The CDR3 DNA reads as TGTGCCTGGAGTAGTAGGGGTCTAACCGGGGAGCTGTTTTTT.

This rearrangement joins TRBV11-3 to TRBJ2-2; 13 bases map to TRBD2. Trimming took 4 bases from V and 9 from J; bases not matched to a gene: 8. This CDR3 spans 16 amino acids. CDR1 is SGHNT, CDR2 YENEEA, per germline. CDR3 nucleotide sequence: TGTGCCAGCAGCTCTGGACTAGCGGGGGACCTCCGGGAGCTGTTTTTT. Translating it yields CASSSGLAGDLRELFF. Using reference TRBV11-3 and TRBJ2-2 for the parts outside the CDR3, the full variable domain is EAGVVQSPRYKIIEKKQPVAFWCNPISGHNTLYWYLQNLGQGPELLIRYENEEAVDDSQLPKDRFSAERLKGVDSTLKIQPAELGDSAVYLCASSSGLAGDLRELFFGEGSRLTVL.

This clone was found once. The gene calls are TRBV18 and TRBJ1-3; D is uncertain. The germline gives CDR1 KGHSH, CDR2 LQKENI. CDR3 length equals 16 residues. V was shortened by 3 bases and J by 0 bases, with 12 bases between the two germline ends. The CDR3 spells CASSPPPGTSGNTIYF. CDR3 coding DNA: TGTGCCAGCTCACCTCCACCCGGCACCTCTGGAAACACCATATATTTT.

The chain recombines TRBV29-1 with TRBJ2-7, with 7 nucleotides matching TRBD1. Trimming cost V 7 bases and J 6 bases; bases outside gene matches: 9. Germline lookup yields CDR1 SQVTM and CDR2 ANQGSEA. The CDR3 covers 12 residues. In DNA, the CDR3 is TGCAGCGCCACTACAGGGGACCGCGAGCAGTACTTC. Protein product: CSATTGDREQYF.

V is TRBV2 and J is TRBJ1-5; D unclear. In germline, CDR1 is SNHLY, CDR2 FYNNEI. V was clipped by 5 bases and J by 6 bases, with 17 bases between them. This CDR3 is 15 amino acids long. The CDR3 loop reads CASSPSEGKVQPQHF. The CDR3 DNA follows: TGTGCCAGCAGTCCGTCGGAGGGTAAGGTTCAGCCCCAGCATTTT.

CDR3 nucleotides: TGTGCCAGCAATCGGGAGTACCAAGAGACCCAGTACTTC. As protein: CASNREYQETQYF. V is TRBV6-1 and J is TRBJ2-5; tentative D call: TRBD2 (6 bases). This CDR3 has 13 residues. The V gene's germline CDR1 is MNHNS and CDR2 SASEGT. Trimming stripped 7 bases from V and 0 bases from J, with 9 bases between.

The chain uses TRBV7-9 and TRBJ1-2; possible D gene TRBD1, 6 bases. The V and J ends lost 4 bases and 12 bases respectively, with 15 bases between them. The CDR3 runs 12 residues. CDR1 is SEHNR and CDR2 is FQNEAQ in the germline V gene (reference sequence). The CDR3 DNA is TGTGCCAGCAGCTCCTGGACAGACACGGACACCTTC. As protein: CASSSWTDTDTF.

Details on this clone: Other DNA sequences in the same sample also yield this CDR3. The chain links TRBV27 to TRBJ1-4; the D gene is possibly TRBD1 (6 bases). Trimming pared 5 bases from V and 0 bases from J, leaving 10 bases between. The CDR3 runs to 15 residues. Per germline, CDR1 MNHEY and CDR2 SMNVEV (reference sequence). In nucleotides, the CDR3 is TGTGCCAGCAGTCTACAGGGTACAACTAATGAAAAACTGTTTTTT. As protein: CASSLQGTTNEKLFF.

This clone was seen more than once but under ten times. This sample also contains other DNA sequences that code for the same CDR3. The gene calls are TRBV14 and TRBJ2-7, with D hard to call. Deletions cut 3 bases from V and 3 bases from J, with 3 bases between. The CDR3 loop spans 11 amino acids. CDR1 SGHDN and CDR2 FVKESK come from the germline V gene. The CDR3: CASSQSYEQYF. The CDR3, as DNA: TGTGCCAGCAGCCAGAGCTACGAGCAGTACTTC.

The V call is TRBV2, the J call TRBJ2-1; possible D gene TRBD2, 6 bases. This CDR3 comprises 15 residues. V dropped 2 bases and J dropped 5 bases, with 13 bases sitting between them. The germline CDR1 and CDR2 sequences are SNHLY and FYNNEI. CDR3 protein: CASSEWQGGDNEQFF. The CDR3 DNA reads TGTGCCAGCAGTGAATGGCAGGGAGGAGACAATGAGCAGTTCTTC. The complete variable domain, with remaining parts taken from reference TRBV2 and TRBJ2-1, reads EPEVTQTPSHQVTQMGQEVILRCVPISNHLYFYWYRQILGQKVEFLVSFYNNEISEKSEIFDDQFSVERPDGSNFTLKIRSTKLEDSAMYFCASSEWQGGDNEQFFGPGTRLTVL.